A single sample gave rise to the 2 T cell receptor beta chains below, sequenced in a study of blood T cell repertoires in COVID-19. The assay was immunoSEQ multiplex PCR, and TCRdb's table has in-frame clones only and misses some. The sample carries under 250,000 clones, 85% recorded once. The sequencing sample was made of peripheral blood. Source of these receptors: a woman aged 70-85 years with COVID-19, enrolled during active disease.

The genes are TRBV15 and TRBJ1-1; D not resolved. V lost 0 bases and J lost 0, with 17 bases in between. CDR3 length: 18 amino acids. Per the germline V gene, CDR1 is LNHNV and CDR2 is YYDKDF (reference sequence). Here the CDR3 DNA reads TGTGCCACCAGCAGAGAGTCTGTCCGAGCTCCGATGAACACTGAAGCTTTCTTT. Its protein is CATSRESVRAPMNTEAFF.

This clone was seen a handful of times. This sequence joins TRBV19 and TRBJ2-1; 8 bases are a match to TRBD2. V lost 4 bases and J lost 3; bases outside the gene matches: 17. Germline assignment: CDR1 LNHDA and CDR2 SQIVND (reference sequence). The CDR3 totals 19 residues. The CDR3 is CASSTWGARAGVSYNEQFF. CDR3 in DNA: TGTGCCAGTAGTACCTGGGGGGCTAGAGCGGGAGTTAGCTACAATGAGCAGTTCTTC.